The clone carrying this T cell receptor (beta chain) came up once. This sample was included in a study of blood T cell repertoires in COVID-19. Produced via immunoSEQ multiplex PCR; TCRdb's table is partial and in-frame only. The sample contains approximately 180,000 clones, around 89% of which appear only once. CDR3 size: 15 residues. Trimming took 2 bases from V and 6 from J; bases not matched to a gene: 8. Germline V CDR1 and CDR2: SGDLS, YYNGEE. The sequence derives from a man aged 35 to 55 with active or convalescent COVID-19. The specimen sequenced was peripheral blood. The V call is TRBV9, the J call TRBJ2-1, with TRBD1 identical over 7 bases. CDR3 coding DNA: TGTGCCAGCAGCGTTGTAGCTGGACAGGCCAATGAGCAGTTCTTC. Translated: CASSVVAGQANEQFF.